Shown below are 29 T cell receptor beta chains from a single sample sequenced in a study of T-cell reconstitution after alpha-beta-depleted transplantation in children. The authors prepared the TCRbeta library with unique molecular identifiers. MiXCR, applied by TCRdb to the PCR reads, yields one record per CDR3 protein. The table records 580,000 or so distinct CDR3 sequences, 20% to 25% of them present only once. This material consisted of PBMCs, mostly from graft donor cells, taken 360 days after TCRalphabeta/CD19-depleted stem cell transplant. These receptors were collected from a boy in the first two years of life who had a stem cell transplant for acute myeloid leukemia, so the T cells may come from the graft donor.

This chain joins TRBV7-9 and TRBJ2-5; no clear D gene. CDR3 length: 13 residues. The V end was cut by 5 bases, the J end by 2 bases, with 9 bases between. CDR1 and CDR2 from the germline V gene are SEHNR and FQNEAQ (reference sequence). The DNA of the CDR3 is TGTGCCAGCAGCGCCAGGCGGCAAGAGACCCAGTACTTC. The encoded protein is CASSARRQETQYF.

In this sample, this clonotype turned up many times. At one end, the junction sequence differs from germline, possibly due to a read error. The chain combines TRBV10-2 with TRBJ2-2, with TRBD1 matching over 7 bases. Germline V gives CDR1 WSHSY, CDR2 SAAADI. The CDR3 is made up of 13 amino acids. CDR3 sequence reads: CASRQGNTGELFF. CDR3 sequence (DNA): TGTGCCAGTAGACAGGGGAACACCGGGGAGCTGTTTTTT.

The chain has TRBV2 and TRBJ2-7; D might be TRBD1 (6 bases). V lost 6 bases to trimming and J lost 2 bases, with 14 bases between them. The CDR3 extends over 14 amino acids. Germline values: CDR1 SNHLY, CDR2 FYNNEI. The CDR3 sequence is CASSDVQGPYEQYF. The DNA of the CDR3 is TGTGCCAGCAGCGACGTACAGGGCCCCTACGAGCAGTACTTC. Full variable domain (remainder filled in from reference TRBV2 and TRBJ2-7): EPEVTQTPSHQVTQMGQEVILRCVPISNHLYFYWYRQILGQKVEFLVSFYNNEISEKSEIFDDQFSVERPDGSNFTLKIRSTKLEDSAMYFCASSDVQGPYEQYFGPGTRLTVT.

The sample holds many counts of this clonotype. J is TRBJ1-5 and V is TRBV12-3 or TRBV12-4, with D maybe TRBD1 (5 bases). CDR3 length equals 14 residues. Trimming stripped 6 bases from V and 0 bases from J, with 9 bases between. CDR3 DNA: TGTGCCAGCAGAGGACACGATAGCAATCAGCCCCAGCATTTT. Translated: CASRGHDSNQPQHF.

This clonotype was picked up a small number of times. The rearrangement links TRBV20-1 to TRBJ2-3; TRBD2 might be the D (6 bases). CDR1 is DFQATT and CDR2 is SNEGSKA in the germline V gene (reference sequence). V dropped 3 bases and J dropped 1 base, with 11 bases sitting between them. This CDR3 is built from 14 residues. In nucleotides, the CDR3 is TGCAGTGCTAGTCGCGGGGTAGGCACAGATACGCAGTATTTT. Translated, it gives CSASRGVGTDTQYF.

This clonotype was detected only a few times. The chain has TRBV27 and TRBJ1-5, with a weak D call TRBD1 (5 bases). V was cut by 3 bases and J by 5 bases, with 11 bases left in between. CDR3 length: 14 residues. Germline lookup yields CDR1 MNHEY and CDR2 SMNVEV (reference sequence). The CDR3 loop reads CASSFGQGHQPQHF. DNA for the CDR3: TGTGCCAGCAGTTTTGGGCAGGGACATCAGCCCCAGCATTTT.

This clonotype was seen more than once but under ten times. CDR3: CSALPGGWETQYF. CDR3 nucleotides: TGCAGTGCACTCCCGGGGGGCTGGGAGACCCAGTACTTC. This rearrangement joins TRBV20-1 to TRBJ2-5; the D gene is possibly TRBD2 (7 bases). V was cut by 6 bases and J by 5 bases, with 16 bases left in between. Germline-derived CDR1 and CDR2 are DFQATT and SNEGSKA (reference sequence). The CDR3 covers 13 residues.

As concerns this clonotype: At one boundary the junction diverges from the germline segment, which might be a read error. The V call is TRBV20-1, the J call TRBJ2-1; 8 nucleotides match TRBD2. CDR3 size: 17 residues. Germline-derived CDR1 and CDR2 are DFQATT and SNEGSKA (reference sequence). This CDR3 reads CCARGPLRSGGGNEQFF. The CDR3 coding sequence is TGCTGTGCTAGAGGCCCCCTCCGGAGCGGGGGAGGAAATGAGCAGTTCTTC.

This chain connects TRBV6-2 or TRBV6-3 to TRBJ1-1; 7 positions match TRBD1. Trimming at V came to 8 bases and at J to 5 bases, leaving 11 bases not matched to a gene. Per the germline V gene, CDR1 is MNHEY and CDR2 is SVGEGT. This CDR3 spans 14 amino acids. DNA of the CDR3: TGTGCCAGCCACGACAGGGAAACTGCGACTGAAGCTTTCTTT. Its protein product is CASHDRETATEAFF.

This clonotype was seen at least ten times. This chain links TRBV5-1 with TRBJ2-1; 7 bases fit TRBD1. The ends lost 4 bases at V and 5 bases at J; junction bases unmatched: 12. The CDR3 totals 16 residues. Germline CDR1 is SGHRS and CDR2 is YFSETQ. This CDR3 is CASSARQGGLDNEQFF. DNA for the CDR3: TGCGCCAGCAGCGCCCGACAGGGTGGCTTAGACAATGAGCAGTTCTTC.

In this sample, this clonotype turned up a few times. The rearrangement uses TRBV4-2 and TRBJ2-3, with 11 nucleotides matching TRBD2. CDR1 and CDR2 (germline): LGHNA, YNFKEQ. J was trimmed by 2 bases and V by 1 base; bases with no gene match: 5. CDR3 length: 17 amino acids. The CDR3 coding sequence is TGTGCCAGCAGCCAAGGGCTAGCGGGGGGAGCCACAGATACGCAGTATTTT. Protein: CASSQGLAGGATDTQYF.

The genes are TRBV20-1 and TRBJ1-3; D gene uncertain. The CDR3 totals 13 residues. V lost 2 bases to trimming and J lost 3 bases, with 8 bases between them. The germline CDR1 and CDR2 sequences are DFQATT and SNEGSKA (reference sequence). The CDR3 loop reads CSARSSLGNTIYF. CDR3 DNA sequence: TGCAGTGCTAGAAGTAGTCTTGGAAACACCATATATTTT.

The chain carries TRBV5-1 and TRBJ2-3, with D possibly being TRBD2 (5 bases). The V gene lost 3 bases and the J gene lost 2 bases, with 10 bases spanning the gap. Germline V CDR1 and CDR2: SGHRS, YFSETQ. The CDR3 is 14 amino acids. For the CDR3, the DNA is TGCGCCAGCAGCTACGGACTCCTCACAGATACGCAGTATTTT. Translated, it gives CASSYGLLTDTQYF.

V gene TRBV6-2 or TRBV6-3 combines with J gene TRBJ2-1, with 8 bases fitting TRBD2. V shed 5 bases, J shed 4 bases, and the junction held 7 bases outside the gene matches. The CDR3 has 15 residues. The germline V gene has CDR1 MNHEY and CDR2 SVGEGT. The CDR3 nucleotides are TGTGCCAGCAGTGGCCCGGGGGGGCAGTACAATGAGCAGTTCTTC. Residues: CASSGPGGQYNEQFF.

Many counts were recorded for this clonotype. The chain links TRBV12-3 or TRBV12-4 to TRBJ2-1; D possibly uses TRBD1 or TRBD2 (5 bases each). This CDR3 is 15 amino acids long. Trimming left V 3 bases short and J 2 bases short, with 11 bases between. CDR3 protein: CASSLGEWTYNEQFF. The CDR3 coding sequence is TGTGCCAGCAGTTTGGGGGAATGGACCTACAATGAGCAGTTCTTC.

The V call is TRBV4-3, the J call TRBJ2-1; D call uncertain. This CDR3 has 15 amino acids. Trimming removed 4 bases from V and 3 bases from J, with 13 bases in between. CDR1 and CDR2 from the germline V gene are LGHNA and YSLEER. The CDR3 nucleotides are TGCGCCAGCAGCCCTCGAGCCTACGACTACAATGAGCAGTTCTTC. The encoded protein is CASSPRAYDYNEQFF.

This clonotype has a count of ten or more. The gene calls are TRBV7-9 and TRBJ1-1; D uncertain. Looked up from germline, CDR1 is SEHNR and CDR2 is FQNEAQ (reference sequence). The V end lost 5 bases, the J end lost 1 base, and 32 bases lay between the germline ends. This CDR3 is built from 21 residues. CDR3 amino acids: CASSTPFGPGFGGKWNTEAFF. The CDR3 bases are TGTGCCAGCAGCACCCCTTTTGGCCCCGGATTCGGAGGGAAGTGGAACACTGAAGCTTTCTTT.

This clonotype was seen at least ten times. J is TRBJ2-3 and V is TRBV29-1, with D hard to call. CDR1 and CDR2 from the germline V gene are SQVTM and ANQGSEA. The CDR3 is made up of 11 amino acids. Trimming left V 6 bases short and J 5 bases short, with 9 bases between. CDR3 amino acids: CSVANRDTQYF. The CDR3, as DNA: TGCAGCGTCGCCAATCGAGATACGCAGTATTTT.

CDR3 sequence: CSARTASSYEQYV. The CDR3 DNA reads as TGCAGTGCTCGGACCGCTAGCTCCTACGAGCAGTACGTC. The chain joins TRBV20-1 to TRBJ2-7; no firm D call. This CDR3 contains 13 residues. Germline V lookup: CDR1 DFQATT, CDR2 SNEGSKA (reference sequence). Trimming removed 5 bases from V and 0 bases from J, with 11 bases in between.

This clonotype appeared a single time. This could be a read error, since a much larger clone is one nucleotide away. The rearrangement links TRBV28 to TRBJ2-7; D might be TRBD2 (5 bases). V was clipped by 5 bases and J by 6 bases, with 23 bases between them. This CDR3 is built from 16 residues. Germline V gene data show CDR1 as MDHEN and CDR2 as SYDVKM. The CDR3 DNA is TGTGCCAGCAGTGCAAGCCGCGGGCAATTAGGGAGCGAGCAGTACGTC. Protein sequence: CASSASRGQLGSEQYV.

The chain couples TRBV6-1 to TRBJ1-1, with a tentative D call TRBD1 (5 bases). The V and J ends lost 10 bases and 0 bases respectively, with 12 bases between them. Germline-derived CDR1 and CDR2 are MNHNS and SASEGT. The CDR3 is 13 residues long. CDR3 nucleotide sequence: TGTGCCACCCTGAAGGGGATGAACACTGAAGCTTTCTTT. Amino acid sequence: CATLKGMNTEAFF.

This clonotype came up many times. The J gene is TRBJ2-6, the V gene TRBV9; tentative D call: TRBD1 (6 bases). Trimming cost V 3 bases and J 3 bases, with 10 bases left between them. Germline V lookup: CDR1 SGDLS, CDR2 YYNGEE. The CDR3 length is 15 residues. CDR3 amino acids: CASSAARGGANVLTF. The CDR3 DNA follows: TGTGCCAGCAGCGCCGCCAGGGGTGGGGCCAACGTCCTGACTTTC.

Only a few counts were recorded for this clonotype. The chain has TRBV29-1 and TRBJ1-1; D is ambiguous. CDR3 length: 13 amino acids. The germline gives CDR1 SQVTM, CDR2 ANQGSEA. Deletions cut 7 bases from V and 5 bases from J, with 17 bases between. CDR3 in DNA: TGCAGCGCACGGGGAAGGGCGATTACTGAAGCTTTCTTT. As protein: CSARGRAITEAFF.

In its sample, this clonotype was seen many times. The CDR3 loop is CASSEYRIGHTEAFF. The CDR3 nucleotides are TGTGCCAGCAGTGAATATCGGATCGGTCACACTGAAGCTTTCTTT. The V call is TRBV25-1, the J call TRBJ1-1; D gene unclear. This CDR3 contains 15 residues. The V end was cut by 0 bases, the J end by 3 bases, with 11 bases between. The V gene's germline CDR1 is MGHDK and CDR2 SYGVNS.

This sequence joins TRBV6-5 and TRBJ1-1; D is possibly TRBD1 (5 bases). V was pared by 5 bases and J by 4 bases, with 14 bases between. The CDR3 is 14 residues long. The germline CDR1 and CDR2 sequences are MNHEY and SVGAGI. CDR3 loop: CASSHRRWGTEAFF. The CDR3 nucleotides read TGTGCCAGCAGTCACAGGAGGTGGGGCACTGAAGCTTTCTTT.

This CDR3 is CASSHTGSLTETQYF. The CDR3 DNA sequence: TGTGCCAGCAGTCATACAGGGTCCCTCACGGAGACCCAGTACTTC. The chain carries TRBV9 and TRBJ2-5; tentatively, D is TRBD1 (6 bases). CDR3 size: 15 residues. Germline V gene data show CDR1 as SGDLS and CDR2 as YYNGEE. Trimming left V 5 bases short and J 5 bases short, with 19 bases between. The full variable domain, its missing parts supplied by reference TRBV9 and TRBJ2-5, is DSGVTQTPKHLITATGQRVTLRCSPRSGDLSVYWYQQSLDQGLQFLIQYYNGEERAKGNILERFSAQQFPDLHSELNLSSLELGDSALYFCASSHTGSLTETQYFGPGTRLLVL.

CDR3 DNA: TGTGCCAGCAGCGCTACCGGGACAGGGGCAGATACGCAGTATTTT. It translates to CASSATGTGADTQYF. The chain links TRBV11-2 to TRBJ2-3, with 10 nucleotides matching TRBD1. Trimming took 5 bases from V and 4 from J; bases not matched to a gene: 6. The CDR3 spans 15 residues. Germline V gives CDR1 SGHAT, CDR2 FQNNGV.

The V call is TRBV20-1, the J call TRBJ2-1; D not resolved. Germline-derived CDR1 and CDR2 are DFQATT and SNEGSKA (reference sequence). V dropped 6 bases and J dropped 6 bases, with 15 bases sitting between them. This CDR3 has 13 residues. DNA for the CDR3: TGCAGTGCATTGAAGCCACCGATCAATGAGCAGTTCTTC. Its protein product is CSALKPPINEQFF.

This clonotype was recorded at least ten times. V usage is TRBV20-1 and J usage is TRBJ2-1; a weak D match, TRBD2 (5 bases). The ends were cut back, 0 bases at V and 7 bases at J, with 13 bases in the middle. The V gene's germline CDR1 is DFQATT and CDR2 SNEGSKA (reference sequence). This CDR3 is built from 14 residues. The CDR3 coding sequence is TGCAGTGCTAGAGATCGGGGTAGCAGGAATGAGCAGTTCTTC. This translates into CSARDRGSRNEQFF.